Sequencing of this TCR beta chain was carried out in a study of T cells in localized non-small cell lung cancer. Findings of the study overall: Uninvolved adjacent lung showed the highest T cell clonality, exceeding tumor. An association was observed between higher blood T cell density and longer overall survival. Only one tumor region was sequenced, so heterogeneity remains possible. There were a median 57 of the top 100 tumor clones appearing in adjacent lung.

Measured with immunoSEQ multiplex PCR; TCRdb has only the in-frame clones, and not every one. The repertoire includes 15,000 or so clones, 83% of them detected once, and about 35% sits in the top ten. The V gene's germline CDR1 is SGHVS and CDR2 FQNEAQ. The CDR3 is 15 residues long. V gave up 5 bases and J gave up 0 bases; unmatched junction bases: 6. As for this clone: Its antigen is undetermined.

The J gene is TRBJ1-1, the V gene TRBV7-8; 7 bases map to TRBD1. The sequence was obtained from a male donor aged 60 or older with stage III lung adenocarcinoma. The source material was peripheral blood, sampled before any cancer treatment. CDR3 sequence (DNA): TGTGCCAGCAGCCGAACGACAGGGATGAACACTGAAGCTTTCTTT. This encodes CASSRTTGMNTEAFF.